This T cell receptor (beta chain) appears in the sequencing data of a study of shared clonotypes between healthy human individuals (dated by TCRdb to the early 2020s). Study-wide context: Three men and a couple of women, aged 18 to 49 years, made up the cohort. Between about 0.9 and 8.9 billion PBMCs per donor were obtained by leukapheresis. To increase sequencing depth and limit assay-specific biases, TCR repertoire library preparation and sequencing were carried out by different laboratories using diverse techniques. For each donor, CD4 naive and CD4 memory were each run on three plates, CD8 naive on two plates, and CD8 memory on one plate. Blood TCR repertoires of 5 or 6 healthy adults were deeply sequenced to estimate repertoire size and the extent of clonotype sharing between individuals. Study-wide findings and limitations: Estimated clonotype richness was generally larger for naive than for memory subsets. Compared with non-shared clonotypes, the clonotypes found in all four sorted-subset donors had higher generation probabilities. Sampling was limited to blood, and TCR repertoires in tissue likely differ from TCR repertoires in blood. Pairwise subsampling led to the expectation that sequencing depth would affect the degree of clonotype sharing among donors. The small number of donors limited the genetic and exposure-history diversity represented. Incomplete sequencing was indicated by rarefaction of sorted-subset datasets, despite the large sequencing depth. When a handful of donors were compared, the shared fraction of clonotypes was approximately 5% for naive CD4, 3% to 4% for naive CD8, roughly 2.5% for memory CD4, and approximately 0.4% for memory CD8.

Using the deep immunoSEQ assay, TCR CDR3 regions were amplified from genomic DNA by multiplex PCR. Extracted genomic DNA from each cell subset was spread evenly across all wells of several immunoSEQ 96-well plates, with each plate serving as a replicate. For sorted subsets, each replicate PCR was loaded with around 200 ng genomic DNA, equivalent to 30,000 to 35,000 T cell genomes. Purified libraries were quantified with a Qubit 3.0 fluorometer, sized on a Bioanalyzer 2100, and re-quantified with the KAPA Library Quantification kit. A separate single-read 150-cycle Illumina NextSeq 550 flow cell was used to sequence each immunoSEQ 96-well plate. In the original analysis: Because the immunoSEQ output held only junctional sequences and lacked quality scores, the filtering could not match the filtering applied to full-length reads. To assign V/J genes and CDR3, sequences were annotated against IMGT germline references using PyIR, a Python wrapper for IgBLAST v1.9. Any read was removed if the V/J assignment was weak (E-value above 1e-6), the CDR3 was missing, or the read contained stop codons, out-of-frame junctions, or ambiguous translated residues. A V3J clonotype was defined by an identical inferred V gene, J gene, and CDR3 amino acid sequence. To compute the percentage overlap between repertoires, the number of shared unique clonotypes was divided by the size of the smaller repertoire. Repertoire richness was assessed with RTK rarefaction, the Chao1 estimator, and Recon v2.1 estimates of unobserved clonotypes. OLGA was used to compute generation probabilities for all TCRbeta clonotypes that the gDNA method yielded from a few donors. TCRdb's version of the immuneACCESS table is confined to in-frame rearrangements and falls short of the full clone set. An unresolved V gene accounts for under half of the shortfall where checked; the remainder is of unknown origin. V and J calls and clone size come straight from that table; D and trimming were deduced from the DNA. For this sample there are some 900,000 clones; about three quarters appear just once. Roughly 1.5% of the sample lies in the top ten.

From cysteine to phenylalanine, the CDR3 is 15 amino acids long. The retained sequence is limited to the CDR3, 45 bases, with the frame set at the first base. The donors were healthy, HIV-negative adults who had no recently reported acute infections or vaccinations. Every donor was a Caucasian adult residing in Nashville, Tennessee, USA. CD4+ T cells were enriched through magnetic negative selection, after which naive cells were positively selected on CD45RA and the remaining negative fraction served as the memory subset. After blood collection by leukapheresis, PBMCs were isolated using Ficoll-Histopaque density gradient centrifugation and then cryopreserved in the vapor phase of liquid nitrogen. Analytical flow cytometry was used to check the purity and quantity of every magnetically sorted T cell population. From each sorted fraction, genomic DNA was isolated and quantified by UV absorbance on a Nanodrop 2000c.

Note on this clone: Its specific antigen is unknown. No clone much larger than this one lies a single base away; base qualities are absent.

The receptor chain draws on TRBV12-1 and TRBJ2-7; TRBD1 was called by the table and not checked on the DNA. TRBV12-1 is a pseudogene segment. This sequence originates from a man between 18 and 29 years old in good health. Sequencing was carried out using memory CD4+ T cells sorted from blood. The sample's cell subset or site label is to be understood as: CD45RA-negative fraction. The bases read TGTGCCAGCAGCTTTCATTTACAGTCGACCTACGAGCAGTACTTC. It translates as CASSFHLQSTYEQYF.